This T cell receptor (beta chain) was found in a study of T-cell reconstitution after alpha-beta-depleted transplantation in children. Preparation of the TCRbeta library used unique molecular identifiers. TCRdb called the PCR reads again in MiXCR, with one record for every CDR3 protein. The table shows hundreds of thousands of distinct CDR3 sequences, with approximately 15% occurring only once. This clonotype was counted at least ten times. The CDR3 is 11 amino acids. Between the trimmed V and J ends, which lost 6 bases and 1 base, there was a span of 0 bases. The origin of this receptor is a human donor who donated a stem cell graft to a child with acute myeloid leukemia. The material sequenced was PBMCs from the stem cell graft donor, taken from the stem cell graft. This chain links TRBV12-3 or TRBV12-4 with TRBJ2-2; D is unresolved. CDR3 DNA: TGTGCCAGCAGGAACACCGGGGAGCTGTTTTTT. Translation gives CASRNTGELFF.